This TCR beta chain was recorded in a study of blood T cell repertoires in COVID-19. The protocol was immunoSEQ multiplex PCR, while the TCRdb copy is restricted to in-frame clones and leaves out a portion. The table has roughly 130,000 clones, roughly 86% seen once. The sequenced material came from peripheral blood. The clonotype was recovered from a woman aged 55-69 years with acute or convalescent COVID-19.

The CDR3 region is CASSLGLAVDLETQYF. The CDR3 bases are TGCGCCAGCAGCCTTGGACTAGCGGTAGACTTAGAGACCCAGTACTTC. The genes are TRBV4-1 and TRBJ2-5, with 10 bases lining up with TRBD2. The junction had 9 bases not matched to a gene; V was cut back by 4 bases and J by 4 bases. Germline-derived CDR1 and CDR2 are MGHRA and YSYEKL. The length of the CDR3 is 16 residues.